The clone carrying this TCR beta chain has a single count. The sample is drawn from a study of blood T cell repertoires in COVID-19. The CDR3 sequence is 15 residues long. Per the germline V gene, CDR1 is SGHDT and CDR2 is YYEEEE. The V and J ends lost 4 bases and 0 bases respectively, with 11 bases between them. As processed by the authors: Amplification of reference gene primers was used by the study to estimate nucleated cell counts. Using immunoSEQ multiplex PCR, the repertoire was profiled, and TCRdb retains in-frame clones only, with some absent. The DNA was the basis for D and trimming; V, J and clone size are from that table. Found here are tens of thousands of clones, around 82% of them singletons; the top ten hold roughly 6.7%.

The sample comprised peripheral blood. The chain couples TRBV5-6 to TRBJ1-3; D gene uncertain. The TCR sequence derives from a man in his fifties or sixties with acute or convalescent COVID-19. The CDR3 loop is CASSRGLSSGNTIYF. Written as DNA, the CDR3 is TGTGCCAGCAGCCGTGGTTTGAGCTCTGGAAACACCATATATTTT.